The present TCR beta chain was sequenced within a study of T cells after yellow fever vaccination. The length of the CDR3 is 12 residues. Trimming left V 3 bases short and J 7 bases short, with 4 bases between. The germline gives CDR1 ENHRY, CDR2 SYGVKD. Study-level results: Once the booster was given, most primary-vaccination clones reappeared, at approximately 97% for CD4 and roughly 85% for CD8.

The authors made TCR cDNA by 5'RACE template switching, adding a universal primer site and UMIs. TCRdb re-called the 5' RACE reads with MiXCR, one entry per CDR3 protein. This table has a few hundred thousand distinct CDR3 sequences, 17% appearing once. This clonotype was recorded a few times. Its antigen is still unknown. This TCR was sampled from a young man who received the YFV17D yellow fever vaccine. The sequences come from PBMCs, collected around 5 days after the first yellow fever vaccination. The chain links TRBV10-3 to TRBJ2-6, with D unresolved. The CDR3 spells CAISDFANVLTF. CDR3 DNA sequence: TGTGCCATCAGTGACTTCGCCAACGTCCTGACTTTC.